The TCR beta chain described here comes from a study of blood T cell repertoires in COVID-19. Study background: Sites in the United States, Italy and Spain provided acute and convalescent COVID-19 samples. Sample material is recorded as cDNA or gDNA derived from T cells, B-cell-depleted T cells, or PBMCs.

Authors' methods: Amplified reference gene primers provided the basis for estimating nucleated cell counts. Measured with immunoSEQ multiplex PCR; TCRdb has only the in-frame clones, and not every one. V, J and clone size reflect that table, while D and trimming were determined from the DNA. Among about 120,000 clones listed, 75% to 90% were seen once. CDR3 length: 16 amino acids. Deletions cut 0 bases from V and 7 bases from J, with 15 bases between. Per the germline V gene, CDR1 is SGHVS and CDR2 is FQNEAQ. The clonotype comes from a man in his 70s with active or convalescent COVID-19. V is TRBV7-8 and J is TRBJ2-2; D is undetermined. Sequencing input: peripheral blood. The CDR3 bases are TGTGCCAGCAGCTTAGCAGGCAGTCAAACGGGCGGGGAGCTGTTTTTT. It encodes CASSLAGSQTGGELFF.